These 15 T cell receptor beta chains were all obtained from the same sample, sequenced in a study of cytomegalovirus exposure and HLA in healthy donors. Amplification used 60 Vbeta primers and 13 Jbeta primers. This table comes from immunoSEQ multiplex PCR, and its TCRdb copy is limited to in-frame clones, with some not included. The sample has over 100,000 clones, approximately 78% seen once; the top ten hold 8.1%. Sequencing was performed on PBMCs. These receptors came from a woman in her fifties or sixties in good health and CMV-seropositive.

This clone was observed a few times. The rearrangement joins TRBV29-1 to TRBJ1-2; 12 bases are shared with TRBD1. Germline trimming cut 6 bases from V and 5 bases from J; bases unmatched to any gene: 19. CDR1 SQVTM and CDR2 ANQGSEA come from the germline V gene. There are 18 residues in the CDR3. In DNA, the CDR3 is TGCAGCGTAGACGGGACAGGGGGCACAACCCTTCCGGGATATGGCTACACCTTC. This gives the protein CSVDGTGGTTLPGYGYTF.

The CDR3 protein is CASGLVGLADYNEQFF. The CDR3 DNA follows: TGTGCTAGTGGTTTGGTAGGGCTAGCGGATTACAATGAGCAGTTCTTC. The rearrangement links TRBV12-5 to TRBJ2-1; 7 bases match TRBD2. The CDR3 sequence is 16 residues long. Looked up from germline, CDR1 is LGHNT and CDR2 is FRNRAP. The V and J ends lost 0 bases and 4 bases, in that order; junction bases with no gene match: 6.

The gene calls are TRBV11-3 and TRBJ2-2; a weak D match, TRBD1 (5 bases). In germline, CDR1 is SGHNT, CDR2 YENEEA. This CDR3 region has 15 residues. V was trimmed by 1 base and J by 2 bases, leaving 8 bases between them. The CDR3 here is CASSLGQGNTGELFF. The CDR3 DNA is TGTGCCAGCAGCTTAGGGCAGGGCAACACCGGGGAGCTGTTTTTT.

This chain connects TRBV18 to TRBJ1-6, with D possibly being TRBD1 (5 bases). Germline loops: CDR1 KGHSH, CDR2 LQKENI. V gave up 3 bases and J gave up 15 bases, with 18 bases separating them. The CDR3 runs to 14 residues. This CDR3 is CASSPPDNPFGLHF. The CDR3 bases are TGTGCCAGCTCACCTCCGGACAATCCCTTCGGCCTCCACTTT. The whole variable domain, remainder taken from reference TRBV18 and TRBJ1-6, is NAGVMQNPRHLVRRRGQEARLRCSPMKGHSHVYWYRQLPEEGLKFMVYLQKENIIDESGMPKERFSAEFPKEGPSILRIQQVVRGDSAAYFCASSPPDNPFGLHFGNGTRLTVT.

V is TRBV7-9 and J is TRBJ2-5, with D perhaps TRBD2 (6 bases). The CDR3 sequence is 14 residues long. Germline assignment: CDR1 SEHNR and CDR2 FQNEAQ (reference sequence). Trimming took 8 bases from V and 7 from J, leaving 20 bases between them. Here the CDR3 reads CASQPRRGLGTQYF. DNA of the CDR3: TGTGCCAGCCAGCCGAGGAGGGGCTTAGGGACCCAGTACTTC.

This sequence joins TRBV5-1 and TRBJ1-4; possible D gene TRBD1, 5 bases. This CDR3 is 18 amino acids long. Trimming removed 0 bases from V and 0 bases from J, with 15 bases in between. Germline V gene lookup returns CDR1 SGHRS and CDR2 YFSETQ. The DNA of the CDR3 is TGCGCCAGCAGCTTGGCCGCGACAGCCTTTGCAACTAATGAAAAACTGTTTTTT. Its translation is CASSLAATAFATNEKLFF.

The J gene is TRBJ1-6, the V gene TRBV9; 11 bases are shared with TRBD1. J gave up 5 bases and V 2 bases, and 3 bases lay outside the gene matches. This CDR3 spans 16 amino acids. Germline V lookup: CDR1 SGDLS, CDR2 YYNGEE. The CDR3 loop reads CASSVSGQGDNSPLHF. CDR3 nucleotide sequence: TGTGCCAGCAGCGTCTCGGGACAGGGGGATAATTCACCCCTCCACTTT.

Comment on this clone: The junction shows a germline mismatch at one end, possibly a read error. V usage is TRBV18 and J usage is TRBJ1-4, with 7 nucleotides matching TRBD1. Germline CDR1 reads KGHSH; CDR2 reads LQKENI. There are 15 residues in the CDR3. The CDR3 sequence is CASPPLAGQTEKLFF. CDR3 sequence (DNA): TGTGCCAGCCCACCACTGGCGGGACAGACGGAAAAACTGTTTTTT.

DNA of the CDR3: TGTGCCAGCTTTTTCCAGCAGGGTGCGGTCAATCAGCCCCAGCATTTT. Amino acids: CASFFQQGAVNQPQHF. This rearrangement joins TRBV7-3 to TRBJ1-5, with a weak D call TRBD1 (5 bases). Trimming stripped 8 bases from V and 3 bases from J, with 20 bases between. CDR3 length: 16 residues. Germline assignment: CDR1 SGHTA and CDR2 FQGTGA.

This clone was found a few times. This chain uses TRBV27 with TRBJ1-2, with 8 bases that match TRBD1. CDR1 MNHEY and CDR2 SMNVEV come from the germline V gene (reference sequence). This CDR3 is 16 amino acids long. With 6 bases clipped from V and 4 bases from J, the junction kept 13 bases outside the gene matches. CDR3 amino acids: CASSRRAGGSIYGYTF. CDR3 sequence (DNA): TGTGCCAGCAGCCGAAGGGCAGGGGGCTCCATCTATGGCTACACCTTC.

This clone was detected only once. This sample includes further DNA sequences coding for the same CDR3. The CDR3 bases are TGTGCCAGCAGCTTGGGCTCTAGCGGGGGTGTTTATGAGCAGTTCTTC. The encoded protein is CASSLGSSGGVYEQFF. The J gene is TRBJ2-1, the V gene TRBV5-4; 10 positions match TRBD2. Germline V gives CDR1 SGHNT, CDR2 YYREEE (reference sequence). The length of the CDR3 is 16 residues. Losses at the gene ends were 0 bases for V and 8 bases for J; bases not matched to a gene: 8.

This rearrangement joins TRBV7-9 to TRBJ2-1; TRBD2 matches at 8 bases. V shed 5 bases, J shed 0 bases, and the junction held 3 bases outside the gene matches. The length of the CDR3 is 15 residues. The germline V gene has CDR1 SEHNR and CDR2 FQNEAQ (reference sequence). CDR3 sequence: CASSERGSSYNEQFF. CDR3 coding DNA: TGTGCCAGCAGCGAGCGGGGGAGCTCCTACAATGAGCAGTTCTTC.

The rearrangement uses TRBV5-1 and TRBJ1-1; 8 bases are shared with TRBD1. The V and J ends lost 5 bases and 1 base, in that order; junction bases with no gene match: 7. The germline V gene has CDR1 SGHRS and CDR2 YFSETQ. The CDR3 is 15 residues long. Here the CDR3 reads CASSLMTGENTEAFF. CDR3 nucleotides: TGCGCCAGCAGTTTGATGACAGGGGAGAACACTGAAGCTTTCTTT.

The rearrangement joins TRBV11-2 to TRBJ2-7; no clear D. Germline values: CDR1 SGHAT, CDR2 FQNNGV. V was trimmed by 0 bases and J by 0 bases, leaving 6 bases between them. The length of the CDR3 is 14 residues. The CDR3 DNA follows: TGTGCCAGCAGCTTAGATGGCTCCTCCTACGAGCAGTACTTC. It specifies CASSLDGSSYEQYF.

This clone was recorded a few times. The chain links TRBV30 to TRBJ1-4; 7 bases match TRBD1. This CDR3 comprises 13 residues. The V gene's germline CDR1 is GTSNPN and CDR2 SVGIG (reference sequence). J was trimmed by 4 bases and V by 5 bases; bases with no gene match: 4. CDR3 coding DNA: TGTGCCTGGGTTAACAGGGGTAATGAAAAACTGTTTTTT. It specifies CAWVNRGNEKLFF.